One and the same sample provided the 19 T cell receptor beta chains below, sequenced in a study of monozygotic twins with cystic fibrosis. The method was immunoSEQ multiplex PCR; TCRdb's version includes in-frame clones alone and lacks a portion of them. Altogether some 22,000 clones are present, over 95% being singletons, with the ten largest covering less than 0.15%. Sample: blood. These receptor sequences come from a girl aged 10-17 years with cystic fibrosis.

V usage is TRBV4-1 and J usage is TRBJ1-1, with 8 bases that match TRBD1. V lost 6 bases to trimming and J lost 2 bases; unmatched junction nucleotides: 11. Germline lookup yields CDR1 MGHRA and CDR2 YSYEKL. This CDR3 has 16 amino acids. The CDR3 loop is CASSGTPTGVNTEAFF. The CDR3 nucleotides read TGCGCCAGCAGTGGTACGCCGACAGGGGTTAACACTGAAGCTTTCTTT.

The rearrangement uses TRBV27 and TRBJ1-1, with a tentative D call TRBD1 (5 bases). V was clipped by 3 bases and J by 4 bases, with 21 bases between them. The CDR3 is 17 residues long. Germline V gene data show CDR1 as MNHEY and CDR2 as SMNVEV (reference sequence). The CDR3 sequence is CASSFSFGGVKSTEAFF. DNA of the CDR3: TGTGCCAGCAGTTTTTCATTCGGGGGAGTTAAGAGCACTGAAGCTTTCTTT.

The rearrangement links TRBV7-3 to TRBJ2-2; 7 nucleotides align to TRBD2. The J segment lost 2 bases and the V segment lost 2 bases, leaving 5 bases of the junction unmatched. The CDR3 is 16 residues long. Germline V gene lookup returns CDR1 SGHTA and CDR2 FQGTGA. The CDR3 coding sequence is TGTGCCAGCAGCTTACTAGCGGTGCAAAACACCGGGGAGCTGTTTTTT. This translates into CASSLLAVQNTGELFF.

V gene TRBV27 combines with J gene TRBJ2-1; D is unclear. Germline V lookup: CDR1 MNHEY, CDR2 SMNVEV (reference sequence). The CDR3 sequence is 15 residues long. V was cut by 1 base and J by 2 bases, with 9 bases left in between. CDR3 in DNA: TGTGCCAGCAGTTTATACCTACGTACCTACAATGAGCAGTTCTTC. It is translated as CASSLYLRTYNEQFF.

The V and J genes are TRBV4-3 and TRBJ2-1; D not certain. Germline lookup yields CDR1 LGHNA and CDR2 YSLEER. The V end lost 0 bases, the J end lost 4 bases, and 16 bases lay between the germline ends. The length of the CDR3 is 17 residues. CDR3 in DNA: TGCGCCAGCAGCCAAGATTATCTTGCGGAGCTTTACAATGAGCAGTTCTTC. Protein sequence: CASSQDYLAELYNEQFF.

The rearrangement joins TRBV5-6 to TRBJ2-7, with 8 positions matching TRBD1. Looked up from germline, CDR1 is SGHDT and CDR2 is YYEEEE. Trimming took 0 bases from V and 3 from J; bases not matched to a gene: 2. This CDR3 has 14 amino acids. CDR3 bases: TGTGCCAGCAGCTTGGAACAGGGGGTCTACGAGCAGTACTTC. It yields the protein CASSLEQGVYEQYF.

The rearrangement uses TRBV13 and TRBJ2-7; TRBD2 aligns across 8 bases. V was clipped by 2 bases and J by 5 bases; unmatched bases: 8. Per germline, CDR1 PRHDT and CDR2 FYEKMQ (reference sequence). The CDR3 covers 15 residues. CDR3 in amino acids: CASSLFGSGNHEQYF. The CDR3 DNA reads as TGTGCCAGCAGCTTATTTGGTAGCGGGAACCACGAGCAGTACTTC.

The chain couples TRBV30 to TRBJ2-2; D not resolved. Germline V gene lookup returns CDR1 GTSNPN and CDR2 SVGIG (reference sequence). The CDR3 spans 16 residues. The germline V and J ends were trimmed by 0 bases and 1 base, with 12 bases remaining between them. The chain's CDR3 is CAWSVLGRVNTGELFF. In DNA, the CDR3 is TGTGCCTGGAGTGTACTTGGTAGGGTGAACACCGGGGAGCTGTTTTTT.

This chain uses TRBV28 with TRBJ2-5; no clear D. V lost 1 base, J lost 1 base, and 1 base lay in between. Germline CDR1 reads MDHEN; CDR2 reads SYDVKM. The CDR3 covers 12 residues. CDR3 protein: CASSLSQETQYF. As DNA, the CDR3 is TGTGCCAGCAGTTTATCCCAAGAGACCCAGTACTTC.

V and J are TRBV7-9 and TRBJ2-1; 9 positions agree with TRBD1. With 3 bases clipped from V and 5 bases from J, the junction kept 8 bases outside the gene matches. The CDR3 runs to 16 residues. In germline, CDR1 is SEHNR, CDR2 FQNEAQ (reference sequence). Here the CDR3 DNA reads TGTGCCAGCAGCTTTGGGACCGGGACAGGGCACAATGAGCAGTTCTTC. It codes for CASSFGTGTGHNEQFF.

The DNA of the CDR3 is TGTGCCACCAGCAGAGGAACCCCACAGACGAATCAGCCCCAGCATTTT. This encodes CATSRGTPQTNQPQHF. The chain has TRBV15 and TRBJ1-5; D gene ambiguous. From germline, CDR1 is LNHNV and CDR2 YYDKDF (reference sequence). Trimming removed 1 base at V and 4 bases at J, with 14 bases between. This CDR3 is 16 amino acids long. Full variable domain (outside the CDR3, taken from reference TRBV15 and TRBJ1-5): DAMVIQNPRYQVTQFGKPVTLSCSQTLNHNVMYWYQQKSSQAPKLLFHYYDKDFNNEADTPDNFQSRRPNTSFCFLDIRSPGLGDTAMYLCATSRGTPQTNQPQHFGDGTRLSIL.

The genes are TRBV7-3 and TRBJ1-5; 7 nucleotides match TRBD1. The germline CDR1 and CDR2 sequences are SGHTA and FQGTGA. The CDR3 contains 15 residues. V lost 5 bases to trimming and J lost 4 bases; unmatched junction nucleotides: 8. CDR3 nucleotide sequence: TGTGCCAGCAGCGCCCAGGGGGAGGGGAATCAGCCCCAGCATTTT. Protein: CASSAQGEGNQPQHF.

This sequence joins TRBV4-2 and TRBJ2-3; 8 nucleotides agree with TRBD2. Germline CDR1 is LGHNA and CDR2 is YNFKEQ. V lost 1 base, J lost 13 bases, and 10 bases stayed unmatched. There are 14 residues in the CDR3. CDR3 in amino acids: CASSQAGVREEEYF. The DNA of the CDR3 is TGTGCCAGCAGCCAAGCCGGAGTGCGGGAGGAGGAGTATTTT.

The chain carries TRBV5-4 and TRBJ2-5; tentatively, D is TRBD1 (5 bases). The CDR3 runs to 13 residues. Germline V gives CDR1 SGHNT, CDR2 YYREEE (reference sequence). V gave up 3 bases and J gave up 3 bases, with 9 bases separating them. The CDR3 reads CASSSQTEETQYF. For the CDR3, the DNA is TGTGCCAGCAGCTCCCAGACAGAAGAGACCCAGTACTTC.

J is TRBJ1-4 and V is TRBV2, with D possibly TRBD1 on 6 matching bases. Trimming took 3 bases from V and 7 from J, leaving 12 bases between them. The CDR3 is 14 residues long. Germline CDR1 and CDR2: SNHLY and FYNNEI. CDR3 nucleotides: TGTGCCAGCAGTGAGGACAGTTGGAGTGAAAAACTGTTTTTT. Its translation: CASSEDSWSEKLFF.

V and J are TRBV30 and TRBJ1-2; the D is unclear. Germline loops: CDR1 GTSNPN, CDR2 SVGIG (reference sequence). CDR3 length equals 16 residues. V was shortened by 0 bases and J by 5 bases, with 19 bases between the two germline ends. The CDR3 loop reads CAWSVPLNEGWYGYTF. The CDR3 DNA is TGTGCCTGGAGTGTACCACTCAACGAAGGGTGGTATGGCTACACCTTC.

The chain joins TRBV5-6 to TRBJ2-2, with D unresolved. Trimming removed 0 bases at V and 3 bases at J, with 12 bases between. CDR3 length equals 16 residues. Germline loops: CDR1 SGHDT, CDR2 YYEEEE. The CDR3 sequence is CASSLGLADYTGELFF. CDR3 nucleotides: TGTGCCAGCAGCTTGGGGTTAGCTGATTACACCGGGGAGCTGTTTTTT.

V and J are TRBV4-3 and TRBJ2-1, with 9 bases fitting TRBD2. Looked up from germline, CDR1 is LGHNA and CDR2 is YSLEER. The CDR3 is 14 residues long. The ends lost 3 bases at V and 5 bases at J; junction bases unmatched: 2. The CDR3 loop is CASSQTSGDNEQFF. CDR3 DNA sequence: TGCGCCAGCAGCCAGACTAGCGGAGACAATGAGCAGTTCTTC.

The V call is TRBV11-1, the J call TRBJ2-7, with TRBD1 as a possible D gene (7 bases). Germline assignment: CDR1 SGHAT and CDR2 FQDESV (reference sequence). The CDR3 runs to 14 residues. V lost 4 bases, J lost 2 bases, and 12 bases lay in between. CDR3 region: CASSWAGQTYEQYF. In nucleotides, the CDR3 is TGTGCCAGCAGCTGGGCGGGACAGACCTACGAGCAGTACTTC.